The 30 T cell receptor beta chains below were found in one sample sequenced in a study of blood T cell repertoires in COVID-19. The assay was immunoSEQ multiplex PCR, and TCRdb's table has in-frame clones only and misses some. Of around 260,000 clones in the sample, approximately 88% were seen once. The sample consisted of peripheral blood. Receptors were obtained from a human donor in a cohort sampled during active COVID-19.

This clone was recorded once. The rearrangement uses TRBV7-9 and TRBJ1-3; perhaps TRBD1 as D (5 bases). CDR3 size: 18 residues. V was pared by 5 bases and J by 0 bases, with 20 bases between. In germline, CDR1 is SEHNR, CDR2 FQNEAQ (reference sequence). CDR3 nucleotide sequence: TGTGCCAGCAGCCCCCCCGGCTTTGCGGGACGCTCTGGAAACACCATATATTTT. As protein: CASSPPGFAGRSGNTIYF.

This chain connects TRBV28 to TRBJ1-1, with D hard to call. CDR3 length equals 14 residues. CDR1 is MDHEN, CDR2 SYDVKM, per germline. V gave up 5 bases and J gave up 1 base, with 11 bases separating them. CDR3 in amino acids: CASSPPGKNTEAFF. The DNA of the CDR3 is TGTGCCAGCAGTCCCCCAGGAAAGAACACTGAAGCTTTCTTT.

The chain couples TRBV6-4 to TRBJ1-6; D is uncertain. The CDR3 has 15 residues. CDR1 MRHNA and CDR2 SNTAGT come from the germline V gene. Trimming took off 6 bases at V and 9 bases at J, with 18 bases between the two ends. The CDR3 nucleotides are TGTGCCAGCAGAAAGGACTTATCCCCCCCTTCACCCCTCCACTTT. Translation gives CASRKDLSPPSPLHF.

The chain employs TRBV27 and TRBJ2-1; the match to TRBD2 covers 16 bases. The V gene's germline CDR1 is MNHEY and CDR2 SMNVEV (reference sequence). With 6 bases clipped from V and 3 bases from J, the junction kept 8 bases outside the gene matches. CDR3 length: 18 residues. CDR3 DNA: TGTGCCAGCAGCTGGGGACTAGCGGGGGGGGCGGGCTACAATGAGCAGTTCTTC. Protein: CASSWGLAGGAGYNEQFF.

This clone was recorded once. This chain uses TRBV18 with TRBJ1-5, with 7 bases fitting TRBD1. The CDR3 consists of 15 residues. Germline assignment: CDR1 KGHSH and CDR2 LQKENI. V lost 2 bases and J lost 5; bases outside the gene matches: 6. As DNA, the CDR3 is TGTGCCAGCTCACCAGGGACAGAGATTCATCAGCCCCAGCATTTT. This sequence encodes CASSPGTEIHQPQHF.

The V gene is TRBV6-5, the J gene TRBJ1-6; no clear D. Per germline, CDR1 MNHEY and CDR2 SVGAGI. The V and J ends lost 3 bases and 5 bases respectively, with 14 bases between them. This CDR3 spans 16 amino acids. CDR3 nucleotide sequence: TGTGCCAGCAGTTATTTTCTCCCGTCCGATAATTCACCCCTCCACTTT. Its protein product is CASSYFLPSDNSPLHF.

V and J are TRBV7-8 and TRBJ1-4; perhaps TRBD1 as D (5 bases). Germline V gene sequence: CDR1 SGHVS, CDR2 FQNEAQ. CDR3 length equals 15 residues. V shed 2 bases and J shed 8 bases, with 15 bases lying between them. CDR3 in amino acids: CASSLSRARLEKLFF. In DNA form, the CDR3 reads TGTGCCAGCAGCTTATCCAGGGCTCGGCTCGAAAAACTGTTTTTT.

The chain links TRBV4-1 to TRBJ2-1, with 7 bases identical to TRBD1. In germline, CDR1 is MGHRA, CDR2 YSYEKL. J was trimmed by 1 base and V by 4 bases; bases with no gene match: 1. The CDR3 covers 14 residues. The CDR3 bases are TGCGCCAGCAGCCGGACAGGTTCCTACAATGAGCAGTTCTTC. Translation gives CASSRTGSYNEQFF.

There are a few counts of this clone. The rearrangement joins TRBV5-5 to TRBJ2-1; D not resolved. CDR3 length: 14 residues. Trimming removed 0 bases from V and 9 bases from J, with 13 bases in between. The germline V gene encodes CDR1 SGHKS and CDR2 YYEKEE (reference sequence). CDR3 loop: CASSLALLVGEQFF. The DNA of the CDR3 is TGTGCCAGCAGCTTGGCCCTGCTAGTTGGTGAGCAGTTCTTC. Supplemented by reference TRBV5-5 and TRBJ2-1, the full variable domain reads DAGVTQSPTHLIKTRGQQVTLRCSPISGHKSVSWYQQVLGQGPQFIFQYYEKEERGRGNFPDRFSARQFPNYSSELNVNALLLGDSALYLCASSLALLVGEQFFGPGTRLTVL.

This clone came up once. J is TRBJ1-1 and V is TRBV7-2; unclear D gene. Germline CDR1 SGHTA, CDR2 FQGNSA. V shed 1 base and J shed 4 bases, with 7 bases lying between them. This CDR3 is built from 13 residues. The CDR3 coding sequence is TGTGCCAGCAGCTTAGTTTCGGGCACTGAAGCTTTCTTT. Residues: CASSLVSGTEAFF.

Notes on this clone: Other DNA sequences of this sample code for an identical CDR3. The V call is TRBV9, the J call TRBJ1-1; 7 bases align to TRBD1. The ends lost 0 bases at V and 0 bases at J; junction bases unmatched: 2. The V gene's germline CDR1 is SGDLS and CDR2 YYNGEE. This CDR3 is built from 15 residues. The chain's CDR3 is CASSVGDRLNTEAFF. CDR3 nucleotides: TGTGCCAGCAGCGTAGGGGACAGATTGAACACTGAAGCTTTCTTT.

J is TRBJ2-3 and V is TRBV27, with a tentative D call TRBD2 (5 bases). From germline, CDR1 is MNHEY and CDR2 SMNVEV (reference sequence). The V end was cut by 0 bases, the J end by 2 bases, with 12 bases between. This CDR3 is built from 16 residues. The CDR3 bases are TGTGCCAGCAGTTTATCAACTCTAGCCGACACAGATACGCAGTATTTT. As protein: CASSLSTLADTDTQYF.

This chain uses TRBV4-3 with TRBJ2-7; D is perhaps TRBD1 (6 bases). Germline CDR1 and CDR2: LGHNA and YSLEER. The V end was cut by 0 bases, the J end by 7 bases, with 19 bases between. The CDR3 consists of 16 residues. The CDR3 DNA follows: TGCGCCAGCAGCCAAGATGTGTCCCAGGGGTGGATGGAGCAGTACTTC. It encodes CASSQDVSQGWMEQYF.

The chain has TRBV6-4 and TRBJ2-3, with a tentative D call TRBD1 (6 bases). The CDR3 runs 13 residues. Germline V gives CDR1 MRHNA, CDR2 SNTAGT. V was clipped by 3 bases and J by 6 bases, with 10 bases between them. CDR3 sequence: CASSEQGADTQYF. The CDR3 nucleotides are TGTGCCAGCAGTGAACAGGGCGCCGATACGCAGTATTTT.

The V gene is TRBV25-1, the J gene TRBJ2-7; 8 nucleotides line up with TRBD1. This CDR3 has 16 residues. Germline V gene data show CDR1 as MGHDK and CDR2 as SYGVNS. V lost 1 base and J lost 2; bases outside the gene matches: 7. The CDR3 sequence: CASSESGTGPPYEQYF. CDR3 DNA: TGTGCCAGCAGTGAATCGGGGACAGGACCACCCTACGAGCAGTACTTC.

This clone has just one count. Here the CDR3 reads CSASPGASYEQYF. CDR3 nucleotides: TGCAGTGCCAGTCCAGGGGCGTCCTACGAGCAGTACTTC. This chain connects TRBV20-1 to TRBJ2-7; D possibly corresponds to TRBD1 (6 bases). The CDR3 is made up of 13 amino acids. Trimming removed 6 bases from V and 1 base from J, with 13 bases in between. The germline V gene encodes CDR1 DFQATT and CDR2 SNEGSKA (reference sequence).

Here the CDR3 DNA reads TGTGCCAGCAGTCACAGGGGGCTGAGGTCACCCCTCCACTTT. Its translation: CASSHRGLRSPLHF. The rearrangement links TRBV6-6 to TRBJ1-6; 9 nucleotides align to TRBD1. Germline CDR1 and CDR2: MNHNY and SVGAGI (reference sequence). Trimming at V came to 5 bases and at J to 10 bases, leaving 6 bases not matched to a gene. This CDR3 contains 14 residues.

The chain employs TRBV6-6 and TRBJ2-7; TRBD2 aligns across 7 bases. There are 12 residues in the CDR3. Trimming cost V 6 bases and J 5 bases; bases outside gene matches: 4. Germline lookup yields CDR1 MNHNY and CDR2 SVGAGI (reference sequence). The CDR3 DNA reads TGTGCCAGCAGAGCGGGAACCGACGAGCAGTACTTC. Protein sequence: CASRAGTDEQYF.

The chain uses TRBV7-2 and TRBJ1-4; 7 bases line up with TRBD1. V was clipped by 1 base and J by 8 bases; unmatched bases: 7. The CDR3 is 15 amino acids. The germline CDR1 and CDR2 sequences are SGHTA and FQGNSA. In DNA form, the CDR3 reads TGTGCCAGCAGCTTAGATGACAGGGTAGGAGAAAAACTGTTTTTT. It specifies CASSLDDRVGEKLFF.

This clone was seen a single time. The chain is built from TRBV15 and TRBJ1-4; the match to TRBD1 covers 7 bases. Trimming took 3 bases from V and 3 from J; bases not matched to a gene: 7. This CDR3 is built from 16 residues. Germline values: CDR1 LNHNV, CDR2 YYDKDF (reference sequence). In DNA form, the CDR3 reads TGTGCCACCAGCAGGACAGGGATGACTCCTAATGAAAAACTGTTTTTT. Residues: CATSRTGMTPNEKLFF.

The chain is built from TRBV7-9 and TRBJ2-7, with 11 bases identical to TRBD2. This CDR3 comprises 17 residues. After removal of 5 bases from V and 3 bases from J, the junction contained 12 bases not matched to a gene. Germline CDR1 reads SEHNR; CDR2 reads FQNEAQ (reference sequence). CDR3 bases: TGTGCCAGCAGCCCCCCGTGGGTAGCGGGAGGGGTCTACGAGCAGTACTTC. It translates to CASSPPWVAGGVYEQYF.

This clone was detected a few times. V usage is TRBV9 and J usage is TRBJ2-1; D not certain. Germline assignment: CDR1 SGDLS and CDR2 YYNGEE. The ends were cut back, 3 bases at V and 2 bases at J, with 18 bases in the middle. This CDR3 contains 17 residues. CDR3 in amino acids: CASSAQQLLRPYNEQFF. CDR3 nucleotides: TGTGCCAGCAGCGCCCAACAGCTGTTGAGACCCTACAATGAGCAGTTCTTC.

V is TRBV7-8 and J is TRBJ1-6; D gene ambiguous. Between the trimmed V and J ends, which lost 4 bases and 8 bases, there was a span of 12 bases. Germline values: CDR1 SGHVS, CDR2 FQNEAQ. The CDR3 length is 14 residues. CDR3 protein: CASSSEPEYSPLHF. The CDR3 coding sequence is TGTGCCAGCAGCTCCGAGCCGGAGTATTCACCCCTCCACTTT.

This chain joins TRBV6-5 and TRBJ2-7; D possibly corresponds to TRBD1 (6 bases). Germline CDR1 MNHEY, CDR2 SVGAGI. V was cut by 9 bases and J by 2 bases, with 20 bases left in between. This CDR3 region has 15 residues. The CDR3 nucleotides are TGTGCCAGTACTTTTGACAGGAAGAGTACCTACGAGCAGTACTTC. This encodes CASTFDRKSTYEQYF.

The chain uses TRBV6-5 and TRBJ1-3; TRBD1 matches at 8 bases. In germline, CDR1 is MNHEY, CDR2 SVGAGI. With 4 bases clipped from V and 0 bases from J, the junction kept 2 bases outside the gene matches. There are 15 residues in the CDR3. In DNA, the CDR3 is TGTGCCAGCAGTTGGGACAGGTTCTCTGGAAACACCATATATTTT. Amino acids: CASSWDRFSGNTIYF.

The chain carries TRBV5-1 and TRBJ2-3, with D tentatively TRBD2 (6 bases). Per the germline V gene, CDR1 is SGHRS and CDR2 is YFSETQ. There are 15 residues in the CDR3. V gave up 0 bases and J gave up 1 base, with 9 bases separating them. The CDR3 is CASSLEERGTDTQYF. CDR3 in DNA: TGCGCCAGCAGCTTGGAAGAGCGGGGCACAGATACGCAGTATTTT.

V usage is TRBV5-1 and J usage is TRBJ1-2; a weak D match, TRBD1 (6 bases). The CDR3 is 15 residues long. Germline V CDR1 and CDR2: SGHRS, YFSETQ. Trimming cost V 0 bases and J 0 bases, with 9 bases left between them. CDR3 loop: CASSLGGGTNYGYTF. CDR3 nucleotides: TGCGCCAGCAGCTTGGGAGGGGGTACTAACTATGGCTACACCTTC.

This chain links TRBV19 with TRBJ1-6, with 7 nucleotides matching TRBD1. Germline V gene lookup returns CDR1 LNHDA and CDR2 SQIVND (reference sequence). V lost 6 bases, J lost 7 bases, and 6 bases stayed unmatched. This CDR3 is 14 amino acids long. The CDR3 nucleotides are TGTGCCAGTAGAACCGGGACAGTAAATTCACCCCTCCACTTT. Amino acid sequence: CASRTGTVNSPLHF.

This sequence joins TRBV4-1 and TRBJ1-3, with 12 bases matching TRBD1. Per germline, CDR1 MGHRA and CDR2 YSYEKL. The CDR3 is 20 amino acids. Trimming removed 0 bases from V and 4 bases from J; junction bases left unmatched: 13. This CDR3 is CASSQDQGTGGILRGNTIYF. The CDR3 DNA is TGCGCCAGCAGCCAAGATCAAGGGACAGGGGGCATTCTTAGAGGAAACACCATATATTTT.

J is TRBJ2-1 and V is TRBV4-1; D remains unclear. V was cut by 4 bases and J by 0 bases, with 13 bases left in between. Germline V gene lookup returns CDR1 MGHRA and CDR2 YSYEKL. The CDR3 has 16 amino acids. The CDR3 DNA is TGCGCCAGCAGCCGAATCGACTGGAGCTCCTACAATGAGCAGTTCTTC. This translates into CASSRIDWSSYNEQFF.